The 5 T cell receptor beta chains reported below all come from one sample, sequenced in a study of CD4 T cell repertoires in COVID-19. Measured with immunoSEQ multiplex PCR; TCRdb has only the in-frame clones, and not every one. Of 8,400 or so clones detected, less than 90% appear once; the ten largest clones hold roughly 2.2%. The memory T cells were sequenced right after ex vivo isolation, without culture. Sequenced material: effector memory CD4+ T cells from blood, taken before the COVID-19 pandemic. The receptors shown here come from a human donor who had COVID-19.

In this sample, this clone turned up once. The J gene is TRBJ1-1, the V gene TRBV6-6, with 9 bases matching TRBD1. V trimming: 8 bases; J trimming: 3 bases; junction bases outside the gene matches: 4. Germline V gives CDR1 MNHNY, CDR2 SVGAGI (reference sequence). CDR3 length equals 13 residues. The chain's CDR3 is CASSGTGHTEAFF. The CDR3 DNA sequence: TGTGCCAGCTCCGGGACAGGGCACACTGAAGCTTTCTTT.

The CDR3 region is CASSPPQSSGNTIYF. The CDR3 nucleotides are TGTGCCAGCAGTCCTCCACAGAGCTCTGGAAACACCATATATTTT. J is TRBJ1-3 and V is TRBV6-5; no firm D call. Germline values: CDR1 MNHEY, CDR2 SVGAGI. The CDR3 is 15 residues long. Trimming took off 5 bases at V and 0 bases at J, with 11 bases between the two ends.

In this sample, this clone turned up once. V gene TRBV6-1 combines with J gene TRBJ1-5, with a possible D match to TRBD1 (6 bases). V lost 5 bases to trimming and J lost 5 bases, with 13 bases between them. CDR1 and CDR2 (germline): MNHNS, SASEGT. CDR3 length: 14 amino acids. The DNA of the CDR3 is TGTGCCAGCAGTAGGAACAGGGAACATCAGCCCCAGCATTTT. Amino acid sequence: CASSRNREHQPQHF.

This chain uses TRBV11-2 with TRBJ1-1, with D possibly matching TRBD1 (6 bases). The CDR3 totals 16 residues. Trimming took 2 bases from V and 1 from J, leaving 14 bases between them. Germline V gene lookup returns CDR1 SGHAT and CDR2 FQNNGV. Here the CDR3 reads CASSLKFGQKNTEAFF. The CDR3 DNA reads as TGTGCCAGCAGCTTAAAATTTGGACAGAAGAACACTGAAGCTTTCTTT.

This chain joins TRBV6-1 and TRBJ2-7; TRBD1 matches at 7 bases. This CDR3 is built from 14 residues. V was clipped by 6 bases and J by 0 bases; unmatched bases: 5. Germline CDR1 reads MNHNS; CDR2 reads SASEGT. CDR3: CASRGGQDSYEQYF. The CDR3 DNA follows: TGTGCCAGCAGGGGTGGACAGGACTCCTACGAGCAGTACTTC.